These T cell receptor beta chains were read from a single sample in a study of regulatory T cells in long-lasting Graves disease. TCRdb re-derived calls from the multiplex PCR reads in MiXCR, one entry per CDR3 protein. The sample records 350,000 to 400,000 distinct CDR3 sequences, 15% to 20% being singletons. These data are also associated with another study on T cells in Graves' hyperthyroidism and ophthalmopathy.

Specimen: peripheral blood mononuclear cells (PBMCs), collected at new diagnosis, from a patient treated with antithyroid drugs. The receptors here all came from a woman aged 18-29 years with Graves disease. Each CDR3 is given with its conserved first and last residue. The D gene is left open where the match is weak. Clone size appears in some rows only: once, few, many, or a class for an expanded clone.

j_call: TRBJ2-1; d_call: -; clone_size: many; v_call: TRBV20-1; cdr3_aa: CSARTVSSSYNEQFF; cdr3_nt: TGCAGTGCTAGGACAGTCTCTAGCTCCTACAATGAGCAGTTCTTC
j_call: TRBJ1-6; d_call: -; clone_size: -; v_call: TRBV14; cdr3_aa: CASSQAGRYYNSPLHF; cdr3_nt: TGTGCCAGCAGCCAGGCCGGACGATACTATAATTCACCCCTCCACTTT
j_call: TRBJ1-1; d_call: -; clone_size: -; v_call: TRBV4-1; cdr3_aa: CASSEVGGSEAFF; cdr3_nt: TGCGCCAGCAGCGAAGTAGGGGGGTCTGAAGCTTTCTTT
j_call: TRBJ2-1; d_call: -; clone_size: many; v_call: TRBV5-1; cdr3_aa: CASSLLGGSYNEQFF; cdr3_nt: TGCGCCAGCAGCTTGCTCGGGGGCTCCTACAATGAGCAGTTCTTC
j_call: TRBJ2-1; d_call: TRBD2; clone_size: many; v_call: TRBV7-6; cdr3_aa: CASSLGASGRNDEQFF; cdr3_nt: TGTGCCAGCAGCTTAGGGGCTAGCGGGAGGAACGATGAGCAGTTCTTC
j_call: TRBJ1-5; d_call: -; clone_size: many; v_call: TRBV12-3/TRBV12-4; cdr3_aa: CASSLLGNADNQPQHF; cdr3_nt: TGTGCCAGCAGTTTGTTGGGAAATGCGGACAATCAGCCCCAGCATTTT
j_call: TRBJ2-7; d_call: -; clone_size: few; v_call: TRBV7-2; cdr3_aa: CASSSRHGVTYEQYF; cdr3_nt: TGTGCCAGCAGCTCCAGGCATGGGGTCACCTACGAGCAGTACTTC
j_call: TRBJ2-3; d_call: TRBD2; clone_size: many; v_call: TRBV7-8; cdr3_aa: CASSLRYGLAGVDTQYF; cdr3_nt: TGTGCCAGCAGCTTACGCTATGGACTAGCGGGAGTAGATACGCAGTATTTT
j_call: TRBJ2-5; d_call: -; clone_size: -; v_call: TRBV28; cdr3_aa: CASSHGTVAQETQYF; cdr3_nt: TGTGCCAGCAGTCATGGTACGGTTGCCCAAGAGACCCAGTACTTC
j_call: TRBJ1-3; d_call: -; clone_size: few; v_call: TRBV7-9; cdr3_aa: CVSSFSDSGNTIYF; cdr3_nt: TGTGTCAGCAGCTTTTCCGACTCTGGAAACACCATATATTTT
j_call: TRBJ2-1; d_call: TRBD2; clone_size: few; v_call: TRBV6-4; cdr3_aa: CASSATSGGAGDEQFF; cdr3_nt: TGTGCCAGCAGTGCGACTAGCGGGGGGGCCGGAGATGAGCAGTTCTTC
j_call: TRBJ1-6; d_call: -; clone_size: few; v_call: TRBV6-1; cdr3_aa: CASRFSEGGGSPLHF; cdr3_nt: TGTGCCAGCAGGTTTTCGGAGGGGGGTGGTTCACCCCTCCACTTT
j_call: TRBJ2-1; d_call: TRBD2; clone_size: many; v_call: TRBV3-1; cdr3_aa: CASSQVSSGRMGGEQFF; cdr3_nt: TGTGCCAGCAGCCAAGTGTCAAGCGGGAGGATGGGTGGTGAGCAGTTCTTC
j_call: TRBJ1-1; d_call: -; clone_size: many; v_call: TRBV9; cdr3_aa: CASSPGHRDTEAFF; cdr3_nt: TGTGCCAGCAGCCCCGGACACCGGGACACTGAAGCTTTCTTT
j_call: TRBJ2-2; d_call: -; clone_size: -; v_call: TRBV27; cdr3_aa: CASSLSQGLTGELFF; cdr3_nt: TGTGCCAGCAGTTTGTCGCAGGGGCTCACCGGGGAGCTGTTTTTT
j_call: TRBJ2-3; d_call: -; clone_size: many; v_call: TRBV18; cdr3_aa: CASSPEEISTDTQYF; cdr3_nt: TGTGCCAGCTCACCCGAGGAGATTAGCACAGATACGCAGTATTTT
j_call: TRBJ2-7; d_call: -; clone_size: many; v_call: TRBV11-2; cdr3_aa: CASSFGPDEQYF; cdr3_nt: TGTGCCAGCAGCTTTGGTCCTGACGAGCAGTACTTC
j_call: TRBJ2-5; d_call: TRBD2; clone_size: few; v_call: TRBV20-1; cdr3_aa: CSAPQPLLAGGGTQYF; cdr3_nt: TGCAGTGCGCCCCAACCCCTACTAGCGGGGGGGGGGACCCAGTACTTC
j_call: TRBJ2-7; d_call: -; clone_size: many; v_call: TRBV6-1; cdr3_aa: CASSEAGVLSYEQYF; cdr3_nt: TGTGCCAGCAGTGAAGCTGGGGTTCTCTCCTACGAGCAGTACTTC
j_call: TRBJ1-1; d_call: -; clone_size: many; v_call: TRBV7-9; cdr3_aa: CASSLVTNSEAFF; cdr3_nt: TGTGCCAGCAGCTTAGTAACGAACAGTGAAGCTTTCTTT
j_call: TRBJ2-1; d_call: -; clone_size: -; v_call: TRBV29-1; cdr3_aa: CSVEDRVNEQFF; cdr3_nt: TGCAGCGTTGAAGACAGGGTTAATGAGCAGTTCTTC
j_call: TRBJ2-2; d_call: TRBD2; clone_size: many; v_call: TRBV12-3/TRBV12-4; cdr3_aa: CASTDGASGKGSTGELFF; cdr3_nt: TGTGCCAGCACCGACGGGGCTAGCGGGAAGGGCAGCACCGGGGAGCTGTTTTTT
j_call: TRBJ2-1; d_call: TRBD2; clone_size: -; v_call: TRBV6-2/TRBV6-3; cdr3_aa: CASSPETSGSAYEQFF; cdr3_nt: TGTGCCAGCAGCCCAGAGACTAGCGGGAGTGCGTATGAGCAGTTCTTC
j_call: TRBJ2-1; d_call: -; clone_size: many; v_call: TRBV20-1; cdr3_aa: CSASPTRDWGTGNEQFF; cdr3_nt: TGCAGTGCTAGCCCTACCCGGGATTGGGGCACCGGCAATGAGCAGTTCTTC
j_call: TRBJ1-2; d_call: TRBD1; clone_size: -; v_call: TRBV10-3; cdr3_aa: CAISRGQVYGYTF; cdr3_nt: TGTGCCATCAGCCGGGGACAGGTTTATGGCTACACCTTC
j_call: TRBJ1-1; d_call: TRBD1; clone_size: -; v_call: TRBV5-1; cdr3_aa: CASSLGQGSPRDTEAFF; cdr3_nt: TGCGCCAGCAGCTTGGGACAGGGCTCCCCGCGGGACACTGAAGCTTTCTTT
j_call: TRBJ2-1; d_call: TRBD2; clone_size: few; v_call: TRBV9; cdr3_aa: CASSVEAGGVYEQFF; cdr3_nt: TGTGCCAGCAGCGTAGAAGCGGGAGGGGTCTATGAGCAGTTCTTC
j_call: TRBJ2-5; d_call: -; clone_size: many; v_call: TRBV7-9; cdr3_aa: CASSPLGVAQYF; cdr3_nt: TGTGCCAGCAGCCCGCTCGGTGTGGCCCAGTACTTC
j_call: TRBJ1-1; d_call: -; clone_size: few; v_call: TRBV19; cdr3_aa: CASILDLRKDTEAFF; cdr3_nt: TGTGCCAGTATCCTGGATCTAAGGAAGGACACTGAAGCTTTCTTT
j_call: TRBJ2-1; d_call: -; clone_size: many; v_call: TRBV7-3; cdr3_aa: CASSYSSAGEQFF; cdr3_nt: TGTGCCAGCAGCTACTCATCAGCGGGTGAGCAGTTCTTC
j_call: TRBJ2-7; d_call: -; clone_size: many; v_call: TRBV30; cdr3_aa: CAWSVFSRGIDYEQYF; cdr3_nt: TGTGCCTGGAGTGTATTCTCTCGTGGGATAGACTACGAGCAGTACTTC
j_call: TRBJ2-3; d_call: -; clone_size: -; v_call: TRBV9; cdr3_aa: CASSARSGASSDTQYF; cdr3_nt: TGTGCCAGCAGCGCCCGGAGTGGGGCAAGCTCAGATACGCAGTATTTT
j_call: TRBJ1-1; d_call: -; clone_size: many; v_call: TRBV2; cdr3_aa: CASRAPGTATTEAFF; cdr3_nt: TGTGCCAGCAGGGCCCCCGGTACGGCGACCACTGAAGCTTTCTTT
j_call: TRBJ2-3; d_call: -; clone_size: many; v_call: TRBV3-1; cdr3_aa: CASSHGSTDTQYF; cdr3_nt: TGTGCCAGCTCACATGGAAGCACAGATACGCAGTATTTT
j_call: TRBJ2-7; d_call: -; clone_size: -; v_call: TRBV20-1; cdr3_aa: CSATATGYEQYF; cdr3_nt: TGCAGTGCTACTGCTACAGGCTACGAGCAGTACTTC